These T cell receptor beta chains were read from a single sample in a study of blood T cell repertoires in COVID-19. Using immunoSEQ multiplex PCR, the repertoire was profiled, and TCRdb retains in-frame clones only, with some absent. This table has about 81,000 clones, roughly 86% appearing once. The sequenced sample consisted of peripheral blood. The receptors come from a man aged 70-80 years with acute or convalescent COVID-19. Each CDR3 is given with its conserved first and last residue. A D gene is named only where the DNA matches it firmly. Only some rows state a clone size, as once, few, many or a class for expanded clones.

abundance: .
j_gene: TRBJ1-2
v_gene: TRBV6-2/TRBV6-3
d_gene: .
CDR3nt: TGTGCCAGCAGTTACGACCCTCGGGGTTATGGCTACACCTTC
CDR3aa: CASSYDPRGYGYTF

abundance: .
j_gene: TRBJ2-7
v_gene: TRBV7-9
d_gene: .
CDR3nt: TGTGCCAGCAGCTCACAGGTGAGCTACGAGCAGTACTTC
CDR3aa: CASSSQVSYEQYF

abundance: .
j_gene: TRBJ2-2
v_gene: TRBV27
d_gene: .
CDR3nt: TGTGCCAGCAGTTTATACTGGTTAGGGGGGGACTCGAACACCGGGGAGCTGTTTTTT
CDR3aa: CASSLYWLGGDSNTGELFF

abundance: .
j_gene: TRBJ1-4
v_gene: TRBV29-1
d_gene: .
CDR3nt: TGCAGCGAGAGACCTCAGCGACGGGAAAAACTGTTTTTT
CDR3aa: CSERPQRREKLFF

abundance: .
j_gene: TRBJ1-6
v_gene: TRBV28
d_gene: TRBD1
CDR3nt: TGTGCCAGCAGTCAGGGGGACGATAATTCACCCCTCCACTTT
CDR3aa: CASSQGDDNSPLHF

abundance: .
j_gene: TRBJ1-6
v_gene: TRBV5-1
d_gene: .
CDR3nt: TGCGCCAGCAAACCAGGCTTGGGTAATTCACCCCTCCACTTT
CDR3aa: CASKPGLGNSPLHF

abundance: .
j_gene: TRBJ2-3
v_gene: TRBV6-4
d_gene: .
CDR3nt: TGTGCCAGCAGTGACTCCTGGGGCGATACGCAGTATTTT
CDR3aa: CASSDSWGDTQYF

abundance: .
j_gene: TRBJ1-6
v_gene: TRBV5-1
d_gene: .
CDR3nt: TGCGCCAGCAGCTTGGCCTTTCTATCACCCCTCCACTTT
CDR3aa: CASSLAFLSPLHF

abundance: .
j_gene: TRBJ1-1
v_gene: TRBV10-2
d_gene: .
CDR3nt: TGCGCCAGCTTCCCGGGTGGCACTGAAGCTTTCTTT
CDR3aa: CASFPGGTEAFF

abundance: once
j_gene: TRBJ2-7
v_gene: TRBV7-2
d_gene: TRBD1
CDR3nt: TGTGCCAGCAGCCCCCGGACAGGGTTATCCTACGAGCAGTACTTC
CDR3aa: CASSPRTGLSYEQYF

abundance: few
j_gene: TRBJ1-2
v_gene: TRBV7-9
d_gene: TRBD1
CDR3nt: TGTGCCAGCACCCCCAGGGGGTCCCCCTATGGCTACACCTTC
CDR3aa: CASTPRGSPYGYTF

abundance: .
j_gene: TRBJ2-2
v_gene: TRBV7-3
d_gene: .
CDR3nt: TGTGCCAGCAGCCAGGCCTTTACCGGGGAGCTGTTTTTT
CDR3aa: CASSQAFTGELFF

abundance: .
j_gene: TRBJ2-3
v_gene: TRBV4-1
d_gene: TRBD2
CDR3nt: TGCGCCAGCAGCCCCGGACTAGCGGGGGTGGATACGCAGTATTTT
CDR3aa: CASSPGLAGVDTQYF

abundance: .
j_gene: TRBJ2-5
v_gene: TRBV12-5
d_gene: .
CDR3nt: TGTGCCCGCCCCAGAAGAAGACAAGAGACCCAGTACTTC
CDR3aa: CARPRRRQETQYF

abundance: .
j_gene: TRBJ1-2
v_gene: TRBV10-3
d_gene: .
CDR3nt: TGTGCCATCAGTGAGTCGACAGACTATGGCTACACCTTC
CDR3aa: CAISESTDYGYTF

abundance: once
j_gene: TRBJ2-7
v_gene: TRBV6-1
d_gene: .
CDR3nt: TGTGCCAGCAGTGAAGCTTCTATCTACGAGCAGTACTTC
CDR3aa: CASSEASIYEQYF

abundance: .
j_gene: TRBJ2-7
v_gene: TRBV18
d_gene: .
CDR3nt: TGTGCCAGCTCACCACTCGTGGGCAAAGAATACGAGCAGTACTTC
CDR3aa: CASSPLVGKEYEQYF

abundance: .
j_gene: TRBJ1-1
v_gene: TRBV2
d_gene: .
CDR3nt: TGTGCCAGCAGTTACAACAGGGCGAACACTGAAGCTTTCTTT
CDR3aa: CASSYNRANTEAFF

abundance: .
j_gene: TRBJ1-3
v_gene: TRBV19
d_gene: TRBD1
CDR3nt: TGTGCCTCTAAAGGACAGGTACTCTCTGGAAACACCATATATTTT
CDR3aa: CASKGQVLSGNTIYF

abundance: .
j_gene: TRBJ1-2
v_gene: TRBV7-9
d_gene: .
CDR3nt: TGTGCCAGCAGCCCGCCTTGGGGGGGAGACTATGGCTACACCTTC
CDR3aa: CASSPPWGGDYGYTF

abundance: .
j_gene: TRBJ2-7
v_gene: TRBV3-1/TRBV3-2
d_gene: .
CDR3nt: TGTGCCAGCAGCCCCCGGCGACAGAGCTACGAGCAGTACTTC
CDR3aa: CASSPRRQSYEQYF

abundance: .
j_gene: TRBJ2-1
v_gene: TRBV11-1
d_gene: .
CDR3nt: TGTGCCAGCAGCTTGGGACCGGGGGTCTACAATGAGCAGTTCTTC
CDR3aa: CASSLGPGVYNEQFF

abundance: .
j_gene: TRBJ2-5
v_gene: TRBV13
d_gene: TRBD2
CDR3nt: TGTGCCAGCAGCTTAAAAAGGGCGGGGGAAGAGACCCAGTACTTC
CDR3aa: CASSLKRAGEETQYF

abundance: .
j_gene: TRBJ1-1
v_gene: TRBV11-2
d_gene: .
CDR3nt: TGTGCCAGCAGGAGGGGGTCGAACACTGAAGCTTTCTTT
CDR3aa: CASRRGSNTEAFF

abundance: .
j_gene: TRBJ2-1
v_gene: TRBV28
d_gene: TRBD2
CDR3nt: TGTGCCAGCAGTAGAGCGGGGACTTCGCCGTTCTTC
CDR3aa: CASSRAGTSPFF

abundance: .
j_gene: TRBJ2-2
v_gene: TRBV9
d_gene: TRBD2
CDR3nt: TGTGCCAGCAGCGTAGCCCCCGGACTAGCGGGGGCTGGCGGGGAGCTGTTTTTT
CDR3aa: CASSVAPGLAGAGGELFF

abundance: .
j_gene: TRBJ2-7
v_gene: TRBV10-1
d_gene: TRBD2
CDR3nt: TGCGCCAGCAGCGCCTCCACTAGCGGGACGTACGAGCAGTACTTC
CDR3aa: CASSASTSGTYEQYF

abundance: few
j_gene: TRBJ2-7
v_gene: TRBV20-1
d_gene: TRBD2
CDR3nt: TGCAGTGCGAGTAGCGGGAGGGAGTCGGAAGAGCAGTACTTC
CDR3aa: CSASSGRESEEQYF

abundance: .
j_gene: TRBJ1-3
v_gene: TRBV5-1
d_gene: .
CDR3nt: TGCGCCAGCAGCTTGGCAGGGGTCGGAAACACCATATATTTT
CDR3aa: CASSLAGVGNTIYF

abundance: .
j_gene: TRBJ1-6
v_gene: TRBV6-5
d_gene: .
CDR3nt: TGTGCCAGCAGTTACAGTCAGTCTAATTCACCCCTCCACTTT
CDR3aa: CASSYSQSNSPLHF

abundance: .
j_gene: TRBJ2-6
v_gene: TRBV7-3
d_gene: TRBD2
CDR3nt: TGTGCCTCCACCCCGGGACTAGCACCCCTGGGCGGGGCCAACGTCCTGACTTTC
CDR3aa: CASTPGLAPLGGANVLTF